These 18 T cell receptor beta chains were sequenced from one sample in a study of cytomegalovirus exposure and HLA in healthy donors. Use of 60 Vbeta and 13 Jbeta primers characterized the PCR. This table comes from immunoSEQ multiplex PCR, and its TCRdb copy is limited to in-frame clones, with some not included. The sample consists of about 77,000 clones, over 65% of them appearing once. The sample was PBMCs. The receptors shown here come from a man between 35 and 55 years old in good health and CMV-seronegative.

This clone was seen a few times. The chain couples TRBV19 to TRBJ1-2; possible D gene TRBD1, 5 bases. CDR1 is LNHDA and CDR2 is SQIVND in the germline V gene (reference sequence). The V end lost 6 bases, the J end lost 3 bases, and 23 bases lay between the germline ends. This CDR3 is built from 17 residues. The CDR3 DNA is TGTGCCAGTAGCTCCGTGGGGGGGAGCGGGTTCGACTATGGCTACACCTTC. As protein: CASSSVGGSGFDYGYTF.

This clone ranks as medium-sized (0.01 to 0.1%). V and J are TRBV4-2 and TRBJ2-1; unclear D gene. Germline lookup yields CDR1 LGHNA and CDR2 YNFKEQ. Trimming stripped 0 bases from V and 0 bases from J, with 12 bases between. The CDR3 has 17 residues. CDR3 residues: CASSQDSSVGSYNEQFF. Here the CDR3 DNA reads TGTGCCAGCAGCCAAGATAGCAGCGTGGGCTCCTACAATGAGCAGTTCTTC.

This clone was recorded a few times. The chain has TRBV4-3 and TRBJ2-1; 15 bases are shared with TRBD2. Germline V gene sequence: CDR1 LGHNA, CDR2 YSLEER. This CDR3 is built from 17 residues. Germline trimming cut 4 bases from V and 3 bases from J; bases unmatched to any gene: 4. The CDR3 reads CASSPGTSGRLYNEQFF. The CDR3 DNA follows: TGCGCCAGCAGCCCAGGGACTAGCGGGAGGCTCTACAATGAGCAGTTCTTC.

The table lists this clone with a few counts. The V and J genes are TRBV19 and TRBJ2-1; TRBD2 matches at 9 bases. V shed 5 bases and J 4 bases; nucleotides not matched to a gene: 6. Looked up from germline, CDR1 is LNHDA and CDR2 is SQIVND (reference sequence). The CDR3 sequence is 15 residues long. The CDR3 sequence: CASSLATSGYNEQFF. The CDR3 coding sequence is TGTGCCAGTAGTTTAGCGACTAGCGGATACAATGAGCAGTTCTTC.

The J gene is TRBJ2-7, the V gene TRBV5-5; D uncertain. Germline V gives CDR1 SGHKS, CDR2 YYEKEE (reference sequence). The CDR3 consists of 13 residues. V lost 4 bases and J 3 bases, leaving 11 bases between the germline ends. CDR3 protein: CASSNQANYEQYF. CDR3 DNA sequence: TGTGCCAGCAGCAACCAGGCCAACTACGAGCAGTACTTC.

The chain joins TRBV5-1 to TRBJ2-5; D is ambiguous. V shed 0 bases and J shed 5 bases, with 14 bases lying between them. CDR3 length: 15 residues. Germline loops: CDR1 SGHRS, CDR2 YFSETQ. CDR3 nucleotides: TGCGCCAGCAGCTTGGATGGCACACCAAAGGAGACCCAGTACTTC. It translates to CASSLDGTPKETQYF.

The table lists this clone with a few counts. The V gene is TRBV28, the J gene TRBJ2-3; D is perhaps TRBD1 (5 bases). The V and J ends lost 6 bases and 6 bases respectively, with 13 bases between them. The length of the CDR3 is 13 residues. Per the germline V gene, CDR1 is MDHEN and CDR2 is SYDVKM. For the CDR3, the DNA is TGTGCCAGCAGCCCCGACAGCGCTGATACGCAGTATTTT. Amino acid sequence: CASSPDSADTQYF.

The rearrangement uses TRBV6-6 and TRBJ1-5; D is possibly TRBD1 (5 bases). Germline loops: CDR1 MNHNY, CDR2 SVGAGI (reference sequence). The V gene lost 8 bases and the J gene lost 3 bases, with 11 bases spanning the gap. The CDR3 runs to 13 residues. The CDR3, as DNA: TGTGCCAGCCGCCGGGGGGACAATCAGCCCCAGCATTTT. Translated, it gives CASRRGDNQPQHF.

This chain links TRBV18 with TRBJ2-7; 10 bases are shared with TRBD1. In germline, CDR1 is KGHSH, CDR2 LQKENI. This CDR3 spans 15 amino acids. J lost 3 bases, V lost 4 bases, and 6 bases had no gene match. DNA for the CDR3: TGTGCCAGCTCACTTTCCGGGACAGGGGTCTACGAGCAGTACTTC. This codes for CASSLSGTGVYEQYF. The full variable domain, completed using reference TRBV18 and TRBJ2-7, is NAGVMQNPRHLVRRRGQEARLRCSPMKGHSHVYWYRQLPEEGLKFMVYLQKENIIDESGMPKERFSAEFPKEGPSILRIQQVVRGDSAAYFCASSLSGTGVYEQYFGPGTRLTVT.

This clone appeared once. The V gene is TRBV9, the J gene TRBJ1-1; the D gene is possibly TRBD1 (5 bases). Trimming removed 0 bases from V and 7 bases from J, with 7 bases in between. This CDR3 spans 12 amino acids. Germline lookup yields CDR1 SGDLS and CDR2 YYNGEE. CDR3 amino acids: CASSVVQGEAFF. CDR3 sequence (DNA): TGTGCCAGCAGCGTAGTTCAGGGTGAAGCTTTCTTT.

The CDR3 is CASSLFGTSGHQETQYF. The CDR3, as DNA: TGTGCCAGCAGTTTATTCGGGACTAGCGGGCACCAAGAGACCCAGTACTTC. The genes are TRBV27 and TRBJ2-5; 12 nucleotides align to TRBD2. The CDR3 sequence is 17 residues long. Germline CDR1 MNHEY, CDR2 SMNVEV (reference sequence). After removal of 1 base from V and 0 bases from J, the junction contained 3 bases not matched to a gene.

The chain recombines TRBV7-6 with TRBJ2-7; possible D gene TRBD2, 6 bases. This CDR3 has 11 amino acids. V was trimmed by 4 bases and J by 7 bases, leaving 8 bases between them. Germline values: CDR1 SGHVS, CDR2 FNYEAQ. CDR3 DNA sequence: TGTGCCAGCAGCTCGGAGGGGGAGCAGTACTTC. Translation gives CASSSEGEQYF.

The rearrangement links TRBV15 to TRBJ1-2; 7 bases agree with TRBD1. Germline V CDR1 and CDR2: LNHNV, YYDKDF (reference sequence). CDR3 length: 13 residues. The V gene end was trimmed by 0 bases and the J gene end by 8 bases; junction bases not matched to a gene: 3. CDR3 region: CATSRDRQGGYTF. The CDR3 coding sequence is TGTGCCACCAGCAGAGACAGACAGGGAGGCTACACCTTC.

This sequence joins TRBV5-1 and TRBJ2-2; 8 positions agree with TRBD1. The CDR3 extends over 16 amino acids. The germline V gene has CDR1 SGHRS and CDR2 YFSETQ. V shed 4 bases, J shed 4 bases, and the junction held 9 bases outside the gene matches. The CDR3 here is CASSLGGGTGTGELFF. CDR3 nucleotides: TGCGCCAGCAGCCTAGGGGGCGGGACAGGCACCGGGGAGCTGTTTTTT.

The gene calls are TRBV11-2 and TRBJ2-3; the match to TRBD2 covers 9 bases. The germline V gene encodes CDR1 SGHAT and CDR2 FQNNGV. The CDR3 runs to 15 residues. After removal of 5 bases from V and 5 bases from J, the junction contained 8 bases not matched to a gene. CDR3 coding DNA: TGTGCCAGCAGCACGAGACTAGCGGCGGGAGATACGCAGTATTTT. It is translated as CASSTRLAAGDTQYF.

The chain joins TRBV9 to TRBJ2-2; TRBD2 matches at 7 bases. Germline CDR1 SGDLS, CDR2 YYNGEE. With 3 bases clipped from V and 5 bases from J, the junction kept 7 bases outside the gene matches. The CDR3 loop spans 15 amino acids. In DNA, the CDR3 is TGTGCCAGCAGCGGGAAACAGCGGGGTACCGGGGAGCTGTTTTTT. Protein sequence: CASSGKQRGTGELFF.

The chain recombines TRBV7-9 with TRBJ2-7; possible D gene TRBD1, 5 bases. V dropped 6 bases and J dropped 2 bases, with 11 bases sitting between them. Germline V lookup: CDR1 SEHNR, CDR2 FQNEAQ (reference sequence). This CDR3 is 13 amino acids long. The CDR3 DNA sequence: TGTGCCAGCAGTTTGGACAAGACCTACGAGCAGTACTTC. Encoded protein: CASSLDKTYEQYF.

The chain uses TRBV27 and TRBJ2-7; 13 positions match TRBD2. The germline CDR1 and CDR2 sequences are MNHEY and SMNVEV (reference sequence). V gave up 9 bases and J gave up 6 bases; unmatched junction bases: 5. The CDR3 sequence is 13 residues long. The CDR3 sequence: CASRTSGSGEQYF. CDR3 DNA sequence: TGTGCCAGTAGGACTAGCGGGAGCGGCGAGCAGTACTTC.